What follows are 25 T cell receptor beta chains derived from one specimen sequenced in a study of shared clonotypes between healthy human individuals. Only in-frame clones appear in the TCRdb table, and some are missing; sequencing was by immunoSEQ multiplex PCR. The repertoire holds some 2 million clones, with about 95% as singletons. Source material: naive CD4+ T cells sorted from blood. Subset here: CD45RA+ positively selected. The source of these receptors is a man aged 18 to 35 in good health.

J is TRBJ2-7 and V is TRBV11-2, with TRBD1 matching over 11 bases. V trimming: 5 bases; J trimming: 5 bases; junction bases outside the gene matches: 8. There are 15 residues in the CDR3. Germline-derived CDR1 and CDR2 are SGHAT and FQNNGV. The CDR3 spells CASSTAGTGGNEQYF. Written as DNA, the CDR3 is TGTGCCAGCAGCACCGCCGGGACAGGGGGAAACGAGCAGTACTTC.

The sample holds a few counts of this clone. V usage is TRBV30 and J usage is TRBJ1-5; possibly TRBD1 for D (6 bases). Trimming took off 8 bases at V and 4 bases at J, with 15 bases between the two ends. Germline V gives CDR1 GTSNPN, CDR2 SVGIG (reference sequence). The CDR3 is 13 amino acids. This CDR3 is CALGHQGNQPQHF. In DNA form, the CDR3 reads TGTGCCCTAGGACACCAGGGGAATCAGCCCCAGCATTTT.

The J gene is TRBJ2-2, the V gene TRBV30; no clear D. The CDR3 spans 13 residues. Trimming left V 4 bases short and J 5 bases short, with 11 bases between. The germline CDR1 and CDR2 sequences are GTSNPN and SVGIG (reference sequence). CDR3 bases: TGTGCCTGGACCCACTGGGGTACCGGGGAGCTGTTTTTT. Protein product: CAWTHWGTGELFF.

The V and J genes are TRBV10-3 and TRBJ2-1; 8 positions agree with TRBD1. There are 13 residues in the CDR3. After removal of 4 bases from V and 10 bases from J, the junction contained 6 bases not matched to a gene. The germline gives CDR1 ENHRY, CDR2 SYGVKD. CDR3 sequence: CAISVQGAREQFF. The CDR3 DNA sequence: TGTGCCATCAGTGTCCAGGGGGCTCGAGAGCAGTTCTTC.

This chain uses TRBV29-1 with TRBJ1-3; a weak D match, TRBD1 (6 bases). This CDR3 spans 14 amino acids. V was pared by 1 base and J by 2 bases, with 9 bases between. Germline CDR1 and CDR2: SQVTM and ANQGSEA. Here the CDR3 reads CSVEAGAPGNTIYF. The CDR3 DNA reads as TGCAGCGTTGAAGCAGGGGCGCCTGGAAACACCATATATTTT.

The V call is TRBV2, the J call TRBJ1-2, with D hard to call. CDR1 is SNHLY, CDR2 FYNNEI, per germline. This CDR3 spans 15 amino acids. The V gene lost 6 bases and the J gene lost 0 bases, with 14 bases spanning the gap. In nucleotides, the CDR3 is TGTGCCAGCAGGACCGAGGCAGCAGCTAACTATGGCTACACCTTC. Translation gives CASRTEAAANYGYTF. Full variable domain (outside the CDR3, taken from reference TRBV2 and TRBJ1-2): EPEVTQTPSHQVTQMGQEVILRCVPISNHLYFYWYRQILGQKVEFLVSFYNNEISEKSEIFDDQFSVERPDGSNFTLKIRSTKLEDSAMYFCASRTEAAANYGYTFGSGTRLTVV.

The rearrangement links TRBV5-4 to TRBJ2-3; D may be TRBD2 (5 bases). Deletions cut 2 bases from V and 3 bases from J, with 16 bases between. Germline-derived CDR1 and CDR2 are SGHNT and YYREEE (reference sequence). This CDR3 region has 16 residues. The CDR3 here is CASSFPERPGTDTQYF. The CDR3 nucleotides read TGTGCCAGCAGCTTCCCGGAGAGGCCGGGGACAGATACGCAGTATTTT.

This clone was detected once. The chain recombines TRBV7-3 with TRBJ2-5, with TRBD2 matching over 7 bases. The CDR3 covers 20 residues. Trimming at V came to 2 bases and at J to 2 bases, leaving 20 bases not matched to a gene. Germline-derived CDR1 and CDR2 are SGHTA and FQGTGA. In DNA form, the CDR3 reads TGTGCCAGCAGCTTAGCCATAAACTGGGTCTGGCGGGGGTTTCAAGAGACCCAGTACTTC. Amino acids: CASSLAINWVWRGFQETQYF. Filled out from reference TRBV7-3 and TRBJ2-5, the complete variable domain reads GAGVSQTPSNKVTEKGKYVELRCDPISGHTALYWYRQSLGQGPEFLIYFQGTGAADDSGLPNDRFFAVRPEGSVSTLKIQRTERGDSAVYLCASSLAINWVWRGFQETQYFGPGTRLLVL.

The chain has TRBV2 and TRBJ1-5, with D perhaps matching TRBD1 (5 bases). CDR1 and CDR2 (germline): SNHLY, FYNNEI. This CDR3 contains 16 residues. Deletions cut 5 bases from V and 0 bases from J, with 14 bases between. The CDR3 region has the DNA TGTGCCAGCAGTTCCCGTGGGCAGGGTAGCAATCAGCCCCAGCATTTT. Encoded protein: CASSSRGQGSNQPQHF.

The chain is built from TRBV5-4 and TRBJ1-2, with TRBD1 matching 9 bases. J was trimmed by 5 bases and V by 0 bases; bases with no gene match: 14. Germline values: CDR1 SGHNT, CDR2 YYREEE (reference sequence). The CDR3 sequence is 18 residues long. The CDR3: CASSLARGAQGAGYGYTF. CDR3 in DNA: TGTGCCAGCAGCTTGGCCAGGGGGGCACAGGGGGCGGGGTATGGCTACACCTTC. The full variable domain, rest sourced from reference TRBV5-4 and TRBJ1-2, is ETGVTQSPTHLIKTRGQQVTLRCSSQSGHNTVSWYQQALGQGPQFIFQYYREEENGRGNFPPRFSGLQFPNYSSELNVNALELDDSALYLCASSLARGAQGAGYGYTFGSGTRLTVV.

Comment on this clone: The sample has other DNA sequences that encode this CDR3 too. V usage is TRBV7-2 and J usage is TRBJ2-7, with 7 positions matching TRBD1. V was pared by 1 base and J by 1 base, with 4 bases of the junction left unmatched. Germline CDR1 and CDR2: SGHTA and FQGNSA. The CDR3 extends over 15 amino acids. The CDR3 protein is CASSLGRGQSYEQYF. The DNA of the CDR3 is TGTGCCAGCAGCTTAGGTCGGGGACAGTCCTACGAGCAGTACTTC.

V is TRBV7-2 and J is TRBJ2-3; 10 bases fit TRBD2. The V and J ends lost 2 bases and 3 bases, in that order; junction bases with no gene match: 14. Germline loops: CDR1 SGHTA, CDR2 FQGNSA. The CDR3 totals 19 residues. The CDR3 region is CASSLNPYGAGGRTDTQYF. The CDR3 region has the DNA TGTGCCAGCAGCTTAAATCCCTACGGAGCGGGGGGGCGGACAGATACGCAGTATTTT.

This chain links TRBV30 with TRBJ2-7; D is perhaps TRBD1 (7 bases). The CDR3 sequence is 14 residues long. Deletions cut 2 bases from V and 11 bases from J, with 22 bases between. CDR1 is GTSNPN and CDR2 is SVGIG in the germline V gene (reference sequence). The CDR3 DNA follows: TGTGCCTGGAGTATACAGACAGGGACTCTCTCCAAGTACTTC. This codes for CAWSIQTGTLSKYF. Looking up the rest from reference TRBV30 and TRBJ2-7 gives the full variable domain: SQTIHQWPATLVQPVGSPLSLECTVEGTSNPNLYWYRQAAGRGLQLLFYSVGIGQISSEVPQNLSASRPQDRQFILSSKKLLLSDSGFYLCAWSIQTGTLSKYFGPGTRLTVT.

Regarding this clone: In the same sample, other DNA sequences code for this CDR3. J is TRBJ1-6 and V is TRBV28; D is unresolved. V lost 5 bases, J lost 0 bases, and 5 bases lay in between. The CDR3 sequence is 14 residues long. The germline CDR1 and CDR2 sequences are MDHEN and SYDVKM. The CDR3, as DNA: TGTGCCAGCAGTCTGAGCTCCTATAATTCACCCCTCCACTTT. Translation: CASSLSSYNSPLHF.

The chain combines TRBV6-6 with TRBJ1-2; D might be TRBD1 (5 bases). The CDR3 runs to 12 residues. The germline V gene has CDR1 MNHNY and CDR2 SVGAGI (reference sequence). Trimming took 8 bases from V and 4 from J, leaving 11 bases between them. The CDR3 loop is CASGRGRYGYTF. CDR3 nucleotides: TGTGCCAGCGGGAGGGGTCGCTATGGCTACACCTTC.

This chain uses TRBV28 with TRBJ1-2; a possible D gene is TRBD1 (5 bases). Germline loops: CDR1 MDHEN, CDR2 SYDVKM. V lost 3 bases to trimming and J lost 8 bases, with 10 bases between them. The CDR3 sequence is 12 residues long. The CDR3 spells CASSFRGLGYTF. CDR3 in DNA: TGTGCCAGCAGTTTCCGGGGCTTGGGCTACACCTTC.

This clone was observed at least ten times. J is TRBJ2-7 and V is TRBV5-4; a weak D match, TRBD1 (5 bases). The CDR3 consists of 15 residues. Trimming stripped 0 bases from V and 2 bases from J, with 12 bases between. CDR1 is SGHNT, CDR2 YYREEE, per germline (reference sequence). CDR3 sequence reads: CASSLGGPGPYEQYF. In nucleotides, the CDR3 is TGTGCCAGCAGCTTGGGGGGCCCAGGGCCCTACGAGCAGTACTTC.

As concerns this clone: The sample has other DNA sequences that encode this CDR3 too. The chain joins TRBV9 to TRBJ2-7; no definite D call. V was pared by 2 bases and J by 1 base, with 7 bases between. Germline CDR1 SGDLS, CDR2 YYNGEE. This CDR3 is built from 13 residues. Here the CDR3 reads CASSVGLSYEQYF. The CDR3 DNA reads TGTGCCAGCAGCGTGGGTTTGTCCTACGAGCAGTACTTC.

This clone was observed once. The CDR3 nucleotides are TGTGCCAGCATTATCGGACGGGGCCAAGAGACCCAGTACTTC. Protein sequence: CASIIGRGQETQYF. The chain has TRBV2 and TRBJ2-5; maybe TRBD2 (5 bases). Germline CDR1 and CDR2: SNHLY and FYNNEI. The CDR3 sequence is 14 residues long. V was clipped by 7 bases and J by 1 base, with 13 bases between them.

As concerns this clone: A junction end diverges from the germline sequence, so it may reflect a read error. The rearrangement uses TRBV7-2 and TRBJ1-5; possibly TRBD1 for D (5 bases). CDR1 and CDR2 (germline): SGHTA, FQGNSA. The CDR3 has 15 amino acids. The CDR3 loop is CASSLAGSGDQPQHF. As DNA, the CDR3 is TGTGCCAGCAGCCTAGCCGGTTCGGGGGATCAGCCCCAGCATTTT.

The chain combines TRBV6-5 with TRBJ2-7; D perhaps matches TRBD2 (7 bases). This CDR3 comprises 14 residues. Germline lookup yields CDR1 MNHEY and CDR2 SVGAGI. Trimming took off 5 bases at V and 6 bases at J, with 17 bases between the two ends. The CDR3 sequence: CASSDLGGAGEQYF. The CDR3 DNA sequence: TGTGCCAGCAGTGACCTGGGGGGGGCGGGCGAGCAGTACTTC.

V is TRBV25-1 and J is TRBJ2-7; D remains unclear. The CDR3 has 11 residues. V dropped 6 bases and J dropped 4 bases, with 7 bases sitting between them. Germline V gene data show CDR1 as MGHDK and CDR2 as SYGVNS. The CDR3 nucleotides are TGTGCCAGCAGCGACACTTACGAGCAGTACTTC. It encodes CASSDTYEQYF.

With regard to this clone: Other DNA sequences within the sample encode an identical CDR3. The chain joins TRBV29-1 to TRBJ2-1, with 11 bases aligning to TRBD1. The CDR3 sequence is 14 residues long. J gave up 1 base and V 5 bases, and 1 base lay outside the gene matches. Germline CDR1 is SQVTM and CDR2 is ANQGSEA. The CDR3 loop reads CSVRDRGSYNEQFF. CDR3 coding DNA: TGCAGCGTTAGGGACAGGGGGTCCTACAATGAGCAGTTCTTC.

This rearrangement joins TRBV28 to TRBJ2-5, with a possible D match to TRBD1 (6 bases). CDR3 length: 14 residues. Germline V gene sequence: CDR1 MDHEN, CDR2 SYDVKM. Trimming left V 1 base short and J 3 bases short, with 9 bases between. The CDR3 coding sequence is TGTGCCAGCAGTTTATCAGGGGCGGAAGAGACCCAGTACTTC. Translated, it gives CASSLSGAEETQYF.

On this clone itself: Other DNA sequences in the same sample also yield this CDR3. This rearrangement joins TRBV5-1 to TRBJ1-5; D unclear. From germline, CDR1 is SGHRS and CDR2 YFSETQ. V lost 0 bases and J lost 0, with 7 bases in between. The CDR3 consists of 15 residues. Here the CDR3 DNA reads TGCGCCAGCAGCTTGGGTGGGGTTAGCAATCAGCCCCAGCATTTT. As protein: CASSLGGVSNQPQHF.